Each of the 10 T cell receptor beta chains below was sequenced from the same sample in a study of shared clonotypes between healthy human individuals. Terminally differentiated effector memory CD45RA+ cells were excluded by CCR7 positive selection of CD45RO-negative cells. The repertoire was sequenced with immunoSEQ multiplex PCR; TCRdb's copy has only in-frame clones and lacks some. The sample has roughly 1,800,000 clones, less than 95% seen once. The specimen was naive CD8+ T cells sorted from blood. Receptors were obtained from a man between 18 and 29 years old in good health.

As concerns this clone: This sample includes further DNA sequences coding for the same CDR3. The chain uses TRBV7-9 and TRBJ2-1; no firm D call. Germline CDR1 reads SEHNR; CDR2 reads FQNEAQ (reference sequence). Trimming shortened V by 0 bases and J by 9 bases, and 9 bases separated the two germline ends. The CDR3 contains 13 residues. The CDR3 loop is CASSLAVSSEQFF. CDR3 nucleotides: TGTGCCAGCAGCTTAGCTGTTAGTTCTGAGCAGTTCTTC.

The chain carries TRBV10-3 and TRBJ2-3; 7 bases fit TRBD1. The CDR3 extends over 14 amino acids. Germline-derived CDR1 and CDR2 are ENHRY and SYGVKD. V shed 0 bases and J 6 bases; nucleotides not matched to a gene: 3. CDR3 sequence: CAISESETGDTQYF. For the CDR3, the DNA is TGTGCCATCAGTGAGTCGGAGACAGGGGATACGCAGTATTTT.

V gene TRBV9 combines with J gene TRBJ1-5; 8 bases fit TRBD1. This CDR3 is 15 amino acids long. Per germline, CDR1 SGDLS and CDR2 YYNGEE. The J segment lost 5 bases and the V segment lost 4 bases, leaving 8 bases of the junction unmatched. CDR3 residues: CASSTTGVADQPQHF. CDR3 DNA sequence: TGTGCCAGCAGCACGACAGGGGTAGCGGATCAGCCCCAGCATTTT.

The chain couples TRBV14 to TRBJ2-7, with a tentative D call TRBD2 (7 bases). V was clipped by 0 bases and J by 3 bases, with 15 bases between them. The CDR3 is made up of 16 amino acids. CDR1 SGHDN and CDR2 FVKESK come from the germline V gene. The CDR3 DNA reads as TGTGCCAGCAGCCAAGACCCAGCGGGGACACTCTACGAGCAGTACTTC. Residues: CASSQDPAGTLYEQYF.

The gene calls are TRBV4-1 and TRBJ2-2; no definite D call. The CDR3 spans 14 residues. The germline gives CDR1 MGHRA, CDR2 YSYEKL. Trimming stripped 1 base from V and 8 bases from J, with 11 bases between. CDR3 bases: TGCGCCAGCAGCCAAGCCCTGAACTCGGGGGAGCTGTTTTTT. It specifies CASSQALNSGELFF.

The gene calls are TRBV5-4 and TRBJ1-2, with D possibly matching TRBD1 (5 bases). Trimming removed 0 bases at V and 2 bases at J, with 8 bases between. Germline V gene data show CDR1 as SGHNT and CDR2 as YYREEE (reference sequence). CDR3 length equals 14 residues. CDR3 region: CASSLDRINYGYTF. In DNA form, the CDR3 reads TGTGCCAGCAGCTTGGACAGGATAAACTATGGCTACACCTTC. Filled out from reference TRBV5-4 and TRBJ1-2, the complete variable domain reads ETGVTQSPTHLIKTRGQQVTLRCSSQSGHNTVSWYQQALGQGPQFIFQYYREEENGRGNFPPRFSGLQFPNYSSELNVNALELDDSALYLCASSLDRINYGYTFGSGTRLTVV.

The chain combines TRBV27 with TRBJ1-3; TRBD1 matches at 7 bases. The V segment lost 2 bases and the J segment 6 bases; nucleotides outside the gene matches: 7. Germline lookup yields CDR1 MNHEY and CDR2 SMNVEV (reference sequence). This CDR3 is built from 15 residues. CDR3 region: CASSLVGGGSNTIYF. The CDR3 region has the DNA TGTGCCAGCAGTTTAGTAGGAGGGGGCTCAAACACCATATATTTT.

This chain uses TRBV5-6 with TRBJ2-7; TRBD1 or TRBD2 may be the D gene (5 bases each). V lost 0 bases and J 7 bases, leaving 17 bases between the germline ends. Germline values: CDR1 SGHDT, CDR2 YYEEEE. This CDR3 contains 15 residues. The CDR3 loop is CASSLGGTSGGEQYF. The CDR3 nucleotides are TGTGCCAGCAGCTTGGGGGGGACCTCCGGAGGTGAGCAGTACTTC.

V and J are TRBV27 and TRBJ2-1; perhaps TRBD2 as D (6 bases). The CDR3 has 15 residues. The V and J ends lost 0 bases and 7 bases respectively, with 13 bases between them. Germline CDR1 reads MNHEY; CDR2 reads SMNVEV (reference sequence). CDR3: CASSLSPGGRNEQFF. The CDR3 nucleotides are TGTGCCAGCAGTTTATCGCCCGGGGGAAGGAATGAGCAGTTCTTC.

The chain combines TRBV9 with TRBJ2-3; the D gene is possibly TRBD2 (6 bases). The CDR3 extends over 16 amino acids. Germline values: CDR1 SGDLS, CDR2 YYNGEE. V lost 0 bases and J lost 1, with 12 bases in between. Written as DNA, the CDR3 is TGTGCCAGCAGCGTAGAGGAGGGGTACGGCACAGATACGCAGTATTTT. It is translated as CASSVEEGYGTDTQYF.